The text below deals with one TCR beta chain. Per the original methods: Nucleated cell number was recorded as an estimate derived from reference gene primer amplification. Generated by immunoSEQ multiplex PCR, the TCRdb table keeps only in-frame clones and is missing some. V, J and clone size reflect that table, while D and trimming were determined from the DNA. The table has around 100,000 clones, around 87% seen once. This entry comes from a study of blood T cell repertoires in COVID-19. As for the study in general: COVID-19 samples from acute and convalescent phases originated in the United States, Italy and Spain. The analysed material was cDNA or gDNA that came from T cells, B-cell-depleted T cells, or PBMCs.

This TCR came from a man aged 50 to 60 with acute or convalescent COVID-19. The sequenced material came from peripheral blood.

CDR3 in amino acids: CASSRGLAGGNNEQFF. As DNA, the CDR3 is TGTGCCAGCAGCCGAGGACTAGCGGGAGGAAACAATGAGCAGTTCTTC. V usage is TRBV16 and J usage is TRBJ2-1; TRBD2 matches at 14 bases. The CDR3 consists of 16 residues. Trimming removed 4 bases from V and 5 bases from J; junction bases left unmatched: 4. Looked up from germline, CDR1 is KGHSY and CDR2 is FQNENV. Full variable domain (rest looked up from reference TRBV16 and TRBJ2-1): GEEVAQTPKHLVRGEGQKAKLYCAPIKGHSYVFWYQQVLKNEFKFLISFQNENVFDETGMPKERFSAKCLPNSPCSLEIQATKLEDSAVYFCASSRGLAGGNNEQFFGPGTRLTVL.